These 11 T cell receptor beta chains originate from one sample sequenced in a study of OX40 agonist ivuxolimab in advanced cancers. TCRdb's table, derived via immunoSEQ multiplex PCR, lists solely in-frame clones and lacks some. The table has 70,000 to 95,000 clones, around 82% seen once; the top ten hold about 4%. The sequencing here drew on CD4+ or CD8+ T cells sorted from blood, taken in a trial of the OX40 agonist ivuxolimab. The receptors were gathered from an adult with an advanced solid tumor such as melanoma, head and neck, liver or kidney cancer.

The chain uses TRBV5-1 and TRBJ2-7; D unclear. Germline lookup yields CDR1 SGHRS and CDR2 YFSETQ. Trimming cost V 0 bases and J 3 bases, with 13 bases left between them. The CDR3 covers 15 residues. The CDR3 loop reads CASSLAPQSNYEQYF. CDR3 nucleotides: TGCGCCAGCAGCTTGGCCCCTCAGTCAAACTACGAGCAGTACTTC.

V and J are TRBV5-1 and TRBJ2-5; 15 bases are a match to TRBD2. The germline gives CDR1 SGHRS, CDR2 YFSETQ. This CDR3 is built from 16 residues. Trimming took 4 bases from V and 5 from J; bases not matched to a gene: 6. CDR3 residues: CASSIMGLAGGETQYF. CDR3 in DNA: TGCGCCAGCAGCATAATGGGACTAGCGGGAGGTGAGACCCAGTACTTC.

The chain employs TRBV4-1 and TRBJ1-3; 7 bases map to TRBD1. J was trimmed by 4 bases and V by 3 bases; bases with no gene match: 6. CDR1 is MGHRA, CDR2 YSYEKL, per germline. CDR3 length equals 15 residues. The DNA for the CDR3 is TGCGCCAGCAGCCAGGAAGACAGGGAGGGAAACACCATATATTTT. Residues: CASSQEDREGNTIYF.

This clone was detected once. The chain uses TRBV2 and TRBJ2-7; possibly TRBD1 for D (5 bases). The V end lost 7 bases, the J end lost 4 bases, and 17 bases lay between the germline ends. CDR1 SNHLY and CDR2 FYNNEI come from the germline V gene. This CDR3 is built from 14 residues. In DNA, the CDR3 is TGTGCCAGCAAGAAGACAGAAACCTCTTACGAGCAGTACTTC. Protein sequence: CASKKTETSYEQYF.

This sequence joins TRBV6-5 and TRBJ1-3; no clear D gene. Trimming cost V 2 bases and J 2 bases, with 7 bases left between them. Germline CDR1 MNHEY, CDR2 SVGAGI. The CDR3 runs 14 residues. The CDR3 sequence is CASSYVEPGNTIYF. The CDR3 nucleotides read TGTGCCAGCAGTTACGTAGAGCCTGGAAACACCATATATTTT.

The V call is TRBV12-2, the J call TRBJ2-7; the table assigns TRBD2, which was not confirmed against the DNA. TRBV12-2 is a known pseudogene. The CDR3 totals 15 residues. CDR3 DNA: TGTGCAAGTCGCTTAGCGGATAGCGGACCTTACGAGCAGTACTTC. Translation gives CASRLADSGPYEQYF.

The V gene is TRBV5-1, the J gene TRBJ2-7; D may match TRBD1 or TRBD2 (5 bases each). Germline V gene lookup returns CDR1 SGHRS and CDR2 YFSETQ. Trimming shortened V by 0 bases and J by 5 bases, and 15 bases separated the two germline ends. The CDR3 spans 15 residues. The CDR3 spells CASSLGSYRGDEQYF. The CDR3 bases are TGCGCCAGCAGCTTGGGGAGCTATAGGGGAGACGAGCAGTACTTC.

This clone came up a few times. The chain links TRBV27 to TRBJ1-4; no reliable D call. Deletions cut 8 bases from V and 7 bases from J, with 14 bases between. The CDR3 is 13 amino acids. Germline CDR1 MNHEY, CDR2 SMNVEV (reference sequence). CDR3 amino acids: CASRFTGTEKLFF. The CDR3 DNA is TGTGCCAGCCGGTTTACGGGTACTGAAAAACTGTTTTTT.

This chain links TRBV27 with TRBJ2-5; 8 nucleotides align to TRBD1. CDR1 and CDR2 (germline): MNHEY, SMNVEV (reference sequence). This CDR3 is built from 13 residues. After removal of 8 bases from V and 2 bases from J, the junction contained 4 bases not matched to a gene. The DNA for the CDR3 is TGTGCCAGCGGACAGGGCGTACAAGAGACCCAGTACTTC. As protein: CASGQGVQETQYF.

The chain combines TRBV6-5 with TRBJ2-7, with 8 bases identical to TRBD2. This CDR3 is 14 amino acids long. Per germline, CDR1 MNHEY and CDR2 SVGAGI. V shed 7 bases, J shed 5 bases, and the junction held 10 bases outside the gene matches. As DNA, the CDR3 is TGTGCCAGCAAATCCGGGACTAGGGGCAACGAGCAGTACTTC. Its translation: CASKSGTRGNEQYF.

In DNA, the CDR3 is TGTGCCACCAGGGGGGAATTGGGGAATGAGCAGTTCTTC. It translates to CATRGELGNEQFF. The rearrangement joins TRBV15 to TRBJ2-1; D possibly matches TRBD1 or TRBD2 (5 bases each). This CDR3 comprises 13 residues. The germline V gene encodes CDR1 LNHNV and CDR2 YYDKDF (reference sequence). V shed 6 bases and J shed 7 bases, with 13 bases lying between them.